The 2 T cell receptor beta chains reported below all come from one sample, sequenced in a study of spatial heterogeneity in lung cancer. Specified time point: sample taken at primary tumor resection. TCRdb redid the calling of the 5' RACE reads with MiXCR, one entry per CDR3 protein. The sample lists 40,000 to 50,000 distinct CDR3 sequences; approximately 14% were seen once. This specimen consisted of PBMCs, obtained at surgery. These receptor sequences come from a male donor with early-stage non-small cell lung cancer.

V gene TRBV2 combines with J gene TRBJ1-6; tentatively, D is TRBD1 (5 bases). V was clipped by 8 bases and J by 1 base, with 6 bases between them. The CDR3 is 13 residues long. Germline loops: CDR1 SNHLY, CDR2 FYNNEI. CDR3 loop: CASRQSYNSPLHF. In DNA, the CDR3 is TGTGCCAGCCGACAGTCCTATAATTCACCCCTCCACTTT.

This clonotype appeared many times. The rearrangement joins TRBV15 to TRBJ2-5; tentative D call: TRBD2 (7 bases). Trimming took off 4 bases at V and 4 bases at J, with 13 bases between the two ends. The CDR3 totals 14 residues. CDR1 and CDR2 (germline): LNHNV, YYDKDF (reference sequence). The CDR3 spells CATSTPGGAETQYF. The CDR3 DNA follows: TGTGCCACCAGCACCCCTGGGGGGGCAGAGACCCAGTACTTC.